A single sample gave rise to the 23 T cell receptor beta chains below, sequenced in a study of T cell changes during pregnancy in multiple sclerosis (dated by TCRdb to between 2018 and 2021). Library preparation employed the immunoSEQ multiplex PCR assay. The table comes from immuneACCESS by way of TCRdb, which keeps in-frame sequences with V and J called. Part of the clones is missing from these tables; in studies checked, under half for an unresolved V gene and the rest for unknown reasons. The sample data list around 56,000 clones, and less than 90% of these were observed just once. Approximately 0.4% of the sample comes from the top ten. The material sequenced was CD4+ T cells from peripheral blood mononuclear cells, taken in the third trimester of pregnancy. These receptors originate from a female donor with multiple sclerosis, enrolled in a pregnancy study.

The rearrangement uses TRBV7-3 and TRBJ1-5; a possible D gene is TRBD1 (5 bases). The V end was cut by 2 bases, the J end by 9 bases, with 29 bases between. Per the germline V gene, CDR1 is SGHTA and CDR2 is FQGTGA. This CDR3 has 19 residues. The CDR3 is CASSLGIINPGTREGPQHF. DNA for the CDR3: TGTGCCAGCAGCTTAGGAATCATTAACCCAGGGACTAGGGAGGGGCCCCAGCATTTT.

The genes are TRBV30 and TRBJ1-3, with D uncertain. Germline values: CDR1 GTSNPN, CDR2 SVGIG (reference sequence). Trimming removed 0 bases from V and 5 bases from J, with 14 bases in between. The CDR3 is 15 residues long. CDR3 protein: CAWSVGDSRRNTIYF. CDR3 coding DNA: TGTGCCTGGAGTGTAGGCGACTCTCGCCGAAACACCATATATTTT.

The CDR3 nucleotides are TGTGCCAGCAGCTTAGTCAGGGGGCAGGGTGGTGGCTACACCTTC. Its translation is CASSLVRGQGGGYTF. The chain is built from TRBV7-2 and TRBJ1-2, with 8 bases matching TRBD1. The germline CDR1 and CDR2 sequences are SGHTA and FQGNSA. The CDR3 runs to 15 residues. V shed 1 base and J 7 bases; nucleotides not matched to a gene: 8.

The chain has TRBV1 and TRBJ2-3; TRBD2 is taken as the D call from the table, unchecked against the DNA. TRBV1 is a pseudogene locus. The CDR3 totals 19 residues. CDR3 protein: CTSSRGTSGSQRSTDTQYF. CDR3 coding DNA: TGCACCAGCAGCCGAGGGACTAGCGGGAGTCAGAGAAGCACAGATACGCAGTATTTT.

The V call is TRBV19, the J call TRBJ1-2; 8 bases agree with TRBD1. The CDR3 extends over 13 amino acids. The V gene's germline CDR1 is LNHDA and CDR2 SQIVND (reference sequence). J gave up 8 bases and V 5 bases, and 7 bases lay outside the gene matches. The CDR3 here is CASSRTGRRGYTF. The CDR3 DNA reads TGTGCCAGTAGTCGGACAGGGAGGAGAGGCTACACCTTC.

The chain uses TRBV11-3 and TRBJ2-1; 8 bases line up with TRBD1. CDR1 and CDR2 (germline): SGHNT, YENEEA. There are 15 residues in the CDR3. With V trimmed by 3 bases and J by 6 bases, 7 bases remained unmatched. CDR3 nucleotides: TGTGCCAGCAGCTTGGGTTGGACAGGGCTCAATGAGCAGTTCTTC. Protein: CASSLGWTGLNEQFF. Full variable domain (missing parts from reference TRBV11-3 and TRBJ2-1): EAGVVQSPRYKIIEKKQPVAFWCNPISGHNTLYWYLQNLGQGPELLIRYENEEAVDDSQLPKDRFSAERLKGVDSTLKIQPAELGDSAVYLCASSLGWTGLNEQFFGPGTRLTVL.

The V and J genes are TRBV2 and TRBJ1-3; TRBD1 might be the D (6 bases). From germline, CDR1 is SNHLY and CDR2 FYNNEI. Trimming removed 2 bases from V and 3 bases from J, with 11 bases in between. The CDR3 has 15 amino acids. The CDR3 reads CASSEIQGFGNTIYF. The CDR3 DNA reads TGTGCCAGCAGTGAAATACAGGGCTTTGGAAACACCATATATTTT.

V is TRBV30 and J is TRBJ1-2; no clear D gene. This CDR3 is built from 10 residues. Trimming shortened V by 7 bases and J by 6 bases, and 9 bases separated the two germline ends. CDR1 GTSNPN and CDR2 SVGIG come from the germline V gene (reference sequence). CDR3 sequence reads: CASSVDGYTF. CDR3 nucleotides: TGTGCCTCCTCGGTAGATGGCTACACCTTC.

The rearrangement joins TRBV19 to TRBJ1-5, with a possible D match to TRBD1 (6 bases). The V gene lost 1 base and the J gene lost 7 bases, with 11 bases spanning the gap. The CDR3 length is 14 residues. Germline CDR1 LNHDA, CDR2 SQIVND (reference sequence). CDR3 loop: CASSIVRGSQPQHF. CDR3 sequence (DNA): TGTGCCAGTAGTATAGTAAGGGGGTCCCAGCCCCAGCATTTT.

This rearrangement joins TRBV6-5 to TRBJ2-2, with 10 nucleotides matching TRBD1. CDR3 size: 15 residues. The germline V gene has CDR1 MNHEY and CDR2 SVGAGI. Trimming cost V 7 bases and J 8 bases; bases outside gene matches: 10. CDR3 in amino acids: CASTGTGAGMGELFF. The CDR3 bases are TGTGCCAGCACTGGGACAGGGGCCGGAATGGGGGAGCTGTTTTTT.

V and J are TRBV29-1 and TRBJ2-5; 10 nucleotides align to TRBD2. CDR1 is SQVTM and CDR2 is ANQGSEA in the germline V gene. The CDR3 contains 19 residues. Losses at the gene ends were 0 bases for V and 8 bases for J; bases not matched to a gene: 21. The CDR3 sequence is CSVEDVIASGGIGGGTQYF. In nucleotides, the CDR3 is TGCAGCGTTGAAGATGTAATAGCTAGCGGGGGTATTGGGGGAGGAACCCAGTACTTC.

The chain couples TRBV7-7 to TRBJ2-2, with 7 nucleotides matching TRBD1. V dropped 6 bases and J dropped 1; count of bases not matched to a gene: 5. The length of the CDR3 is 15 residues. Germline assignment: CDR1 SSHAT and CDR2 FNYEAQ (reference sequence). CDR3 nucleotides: TGTGCCAGCAGTAAGGACAGGTTGAACACCGGGGAGCTGTTTTTT. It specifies CASSKDRLNTGELFF.

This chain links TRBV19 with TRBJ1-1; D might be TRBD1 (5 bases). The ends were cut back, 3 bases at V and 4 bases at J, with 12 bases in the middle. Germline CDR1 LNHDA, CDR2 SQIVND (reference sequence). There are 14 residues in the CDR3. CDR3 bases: TGTGCCAGTAGTATCCAACGACAGAGCACTGAAGCTTTCTTT. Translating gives CASSIQRQSTEAFF.

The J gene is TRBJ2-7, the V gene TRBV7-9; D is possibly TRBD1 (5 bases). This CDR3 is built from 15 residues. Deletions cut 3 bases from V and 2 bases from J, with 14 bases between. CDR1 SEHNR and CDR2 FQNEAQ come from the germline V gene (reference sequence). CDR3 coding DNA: TGTGCCAGCAGCTTGTCAAGGGGCTATACCTACGAGCAGTACTTC. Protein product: CASSLSRGYTYEQYF.

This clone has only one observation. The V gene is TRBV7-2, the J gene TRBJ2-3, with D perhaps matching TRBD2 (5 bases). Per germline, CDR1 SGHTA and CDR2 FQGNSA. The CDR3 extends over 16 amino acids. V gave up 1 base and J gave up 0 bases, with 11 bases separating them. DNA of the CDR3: TGTGCCAGCAGCTTAGGGATAGCGCGCAGCACAGATACGCAGTATTTT. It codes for CASSLGIARSTDTQYF.

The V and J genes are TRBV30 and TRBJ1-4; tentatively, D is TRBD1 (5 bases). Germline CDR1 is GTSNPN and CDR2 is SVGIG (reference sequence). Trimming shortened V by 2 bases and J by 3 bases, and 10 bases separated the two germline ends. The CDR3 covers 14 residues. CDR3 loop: CAWSTKGSNEKLFF. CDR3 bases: TGTGCCTGGAGTACAAAGGGGTCTAATGAAAAACTGTTTTTT. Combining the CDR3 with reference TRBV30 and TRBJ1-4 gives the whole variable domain SQTIHQWPATLVQPVGSPLSLECTVEGTSNPNLYWYRQAAGRGLQLLFYSVGIGQISSEVPQNLSASRPQDRQFILSSKKLLLSDSGFYLCAWSTKGSNEKLFFGSGTQLSVL.

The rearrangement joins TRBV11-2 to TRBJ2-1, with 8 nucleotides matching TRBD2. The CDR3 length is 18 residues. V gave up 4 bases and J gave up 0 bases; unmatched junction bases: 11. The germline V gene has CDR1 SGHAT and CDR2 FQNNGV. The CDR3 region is CASSYGPSGGLSYNEQFF. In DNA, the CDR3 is TGTGCCAGCAGCTATGGCCCCAGCGGGGGCCTCTCCTACAATGAGCAGTTCTTC.

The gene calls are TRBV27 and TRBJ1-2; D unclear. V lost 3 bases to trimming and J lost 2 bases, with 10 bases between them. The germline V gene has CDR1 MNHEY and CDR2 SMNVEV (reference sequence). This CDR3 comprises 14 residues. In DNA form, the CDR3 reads TGTGCCAGCAGTTTTGGAAACGGGAACTATGGCTACACCTTC. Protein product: CASSFGNGNYGYTF.

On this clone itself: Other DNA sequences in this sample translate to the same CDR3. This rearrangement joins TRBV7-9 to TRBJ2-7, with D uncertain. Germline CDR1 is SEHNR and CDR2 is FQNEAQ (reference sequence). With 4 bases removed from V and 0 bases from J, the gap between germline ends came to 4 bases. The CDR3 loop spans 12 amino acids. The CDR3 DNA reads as TGTGCCAGCAGCTCCCTCTCCTACGAGCAGTACTTC. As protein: CASSSLSYEQYF.

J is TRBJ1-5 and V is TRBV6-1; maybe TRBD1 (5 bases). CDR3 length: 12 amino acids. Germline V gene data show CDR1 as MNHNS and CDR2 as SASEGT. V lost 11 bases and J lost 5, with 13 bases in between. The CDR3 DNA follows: TGTGCCTCCGGGGGGGGAGATCAGCCCCAGCATTTT. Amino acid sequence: CASGGGDQPQHF.

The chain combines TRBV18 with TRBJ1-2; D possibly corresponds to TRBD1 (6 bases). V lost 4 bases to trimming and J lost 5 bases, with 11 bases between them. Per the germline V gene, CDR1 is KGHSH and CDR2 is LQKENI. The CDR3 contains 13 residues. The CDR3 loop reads CASSLRGWYGYTF. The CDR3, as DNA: TGTGCCAGCTCACTCAGGGGATGGTATGGCTACACCTTC.

CDR3 nucleotide sequence: TGTGCCAGCAGTTACTCCACTAGGCCGAGGCAAGAGACCCAGTACTTC. This gives the protein CASSYSTRPRQETQYF. The chain employs TRBV6-5 and TRBJ2-5; maybe TRBD2 (5 bases). The CDR3 runs 16 residues. V was shortened by 0 bases and J by 2 bases, with 13 bases between the two germline ends. CDR1 and CDR2 from the germline V gene are MNHEY and SVGAGI.

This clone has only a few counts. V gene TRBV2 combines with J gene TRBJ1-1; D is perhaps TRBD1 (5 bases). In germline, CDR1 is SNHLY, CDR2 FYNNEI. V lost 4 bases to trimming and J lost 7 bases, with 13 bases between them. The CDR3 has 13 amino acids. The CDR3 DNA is TGTGCCAGCAGTGGGGCAGGGCAAGGTGAAGCTTTCTTT. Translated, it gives CASSGAGQGEAFF.